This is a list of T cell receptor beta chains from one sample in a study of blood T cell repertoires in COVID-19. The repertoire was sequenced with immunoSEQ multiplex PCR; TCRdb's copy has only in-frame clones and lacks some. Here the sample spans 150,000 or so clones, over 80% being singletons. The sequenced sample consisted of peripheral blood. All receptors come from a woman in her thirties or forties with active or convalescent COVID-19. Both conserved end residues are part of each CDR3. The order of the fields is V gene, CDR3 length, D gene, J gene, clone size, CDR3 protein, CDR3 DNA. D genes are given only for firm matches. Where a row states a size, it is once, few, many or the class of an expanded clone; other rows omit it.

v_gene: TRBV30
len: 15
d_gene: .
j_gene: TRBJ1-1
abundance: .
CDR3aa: CAWSPSGGLNTEAFF
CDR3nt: TGTGCCTGGAGCCCCTCGGGAGGACTGAACACTGAAGCTTTCTTT

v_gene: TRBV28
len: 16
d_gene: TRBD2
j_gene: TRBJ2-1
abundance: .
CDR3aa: CATGTSGPSSYNEQFF
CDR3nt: TGTGCCACCGGGACTAGCGGACCCAGCTCCTACAATGAGCAGTTCTTC

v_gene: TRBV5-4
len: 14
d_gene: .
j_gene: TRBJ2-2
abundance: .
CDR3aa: CASSFELGTGELFF
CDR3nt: TGTGCCAGCAGCTTCGAACTAGGAACCGGGGAGCTGTTTTTT

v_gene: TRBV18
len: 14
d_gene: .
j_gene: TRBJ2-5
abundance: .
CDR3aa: CASSPLQAGETQYF
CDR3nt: TGTGCCAGCTCACCACTACAGGCTGGGGAGACCCAGTACTTC

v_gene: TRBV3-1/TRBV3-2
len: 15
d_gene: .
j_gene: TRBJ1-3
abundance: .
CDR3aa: CASSRTTVLGNTIYF
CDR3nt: TGTGCCAGCAGCCGGACTACAGTGCTTGGAAACACCATATATTTT

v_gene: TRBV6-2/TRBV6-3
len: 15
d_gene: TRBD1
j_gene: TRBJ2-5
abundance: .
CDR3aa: CASSFGTGGTETQYF
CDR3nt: TGTGCCAGCAGTTTCGGGACAGGGGGCACCGAGACCCAGTACTTC

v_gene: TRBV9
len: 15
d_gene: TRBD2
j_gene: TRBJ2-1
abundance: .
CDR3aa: CASSGSSGGDNEQFF
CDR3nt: TGTGCCAGCAGCGGTTCTAGCGGGGGGGACAATGAGCAGTTCTTC

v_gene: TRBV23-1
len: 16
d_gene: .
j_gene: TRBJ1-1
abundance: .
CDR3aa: CASSQPRQVTNTEAFF
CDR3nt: TGCGCCAGCAGTCAACCGAGACAGGTCACGAACACTGAAGCTTTCTTT

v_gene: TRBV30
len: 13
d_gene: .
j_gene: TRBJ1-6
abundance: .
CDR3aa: CAWSGGRNSPLHF
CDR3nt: TGTGCCTGGAGTGGGGGGAGGAATTCACCCCTCCACTTT

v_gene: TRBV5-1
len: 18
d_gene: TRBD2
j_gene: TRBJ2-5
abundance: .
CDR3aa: CASSLEASGGAFRETQYF
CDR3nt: TGCGCCAGCAGCTTGGAGGCTAGCGGGGGGGCCTTCCGAGAGACCCAGTACTTC

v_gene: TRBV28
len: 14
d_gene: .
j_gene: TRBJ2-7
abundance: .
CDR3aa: CASSSPTRKYEQYF
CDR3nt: TGTGCCAGCAGTTCCCCGACTAGAAAGTACGAGCAGTACTTC

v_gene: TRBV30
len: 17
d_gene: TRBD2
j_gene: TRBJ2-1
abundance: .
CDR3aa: CAWSRQGLAGGVDEQFF
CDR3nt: TGTGCCTGGAGTCGACAGGGACTAGCGGGAGGTGTAGATGAGCAGTTCTTC

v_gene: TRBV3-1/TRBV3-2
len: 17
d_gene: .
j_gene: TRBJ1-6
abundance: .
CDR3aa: CASSQDSGRRGNSPLHF
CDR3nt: TGTGCCAGCAGCCAAGATTCTGGAAGACGGGGTAATTCACCCCTCCACTTT

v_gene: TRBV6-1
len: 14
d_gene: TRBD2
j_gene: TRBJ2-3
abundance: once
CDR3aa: CASSLAGVGDTQYF
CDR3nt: TGTGCCAGCAGTTTAGCGGGAGTAGGGGATACGCAGTATTTT

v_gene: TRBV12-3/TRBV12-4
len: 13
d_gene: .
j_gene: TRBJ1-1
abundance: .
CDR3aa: CASAPRGNTEAFF
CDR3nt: TGTGCCAGCGCCCCTCGGGGGAACACTGAAGCTTTCTTT

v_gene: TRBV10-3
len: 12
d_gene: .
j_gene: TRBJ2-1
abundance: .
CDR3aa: CAISPGNNEQFF
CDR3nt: TGTGCCATCAGTCCGGGAAACAATGAGCAGTTCTTC

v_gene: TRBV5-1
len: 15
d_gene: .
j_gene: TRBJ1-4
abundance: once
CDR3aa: CASSPVGMGGEKLFF
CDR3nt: TGCGCCAGCAGCCCTGTGGGGATGGGAGGTGAAAAACTGTTTTTT

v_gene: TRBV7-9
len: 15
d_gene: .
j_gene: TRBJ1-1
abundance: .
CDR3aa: CASSSETGLNTEAFF
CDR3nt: TGTGCCAGCAGCTCTGAGACAGGCCTTAACACTGAAGCTTTCTTT

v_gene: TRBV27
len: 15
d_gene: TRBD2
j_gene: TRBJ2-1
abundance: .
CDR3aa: CASSTPGTRGNEQFF
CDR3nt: TGTGCCAGCAGTACGCCCGGGACTAGAGGCAATGAGCAGTTCTTC

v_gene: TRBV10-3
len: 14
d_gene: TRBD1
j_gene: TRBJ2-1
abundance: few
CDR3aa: CAISRQGLGNEQFF
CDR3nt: TGTGCCATCAGTAGACAGGGATTGGGCAATGAGCAGTTCTTC

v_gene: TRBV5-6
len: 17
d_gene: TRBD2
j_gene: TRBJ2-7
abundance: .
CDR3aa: CASSADGGETSWYEQYF
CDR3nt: TGTGCCAGCAGCGCCGATGGGGGGGAAACCTCGTGGTACGAGCAGTACTTC

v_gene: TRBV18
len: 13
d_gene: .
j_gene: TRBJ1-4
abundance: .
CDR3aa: CASSPGLNEKLFF
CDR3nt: TGTGCCAGCTCACCTGGGCTAAATGAAAAACTGTTTTTT

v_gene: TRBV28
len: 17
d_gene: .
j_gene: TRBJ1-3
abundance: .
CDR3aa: CASSLNLRGWVGNTIYF
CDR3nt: TGTGCCAGCAGTCTGAACCTCCGGGGTTGGGTTGGAAACACCATATATTTT

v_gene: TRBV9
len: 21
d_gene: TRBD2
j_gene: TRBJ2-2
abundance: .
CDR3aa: CASSVGILAGLLSGNTGELFF
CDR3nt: TGTGCCAGCAGCGTAGGGATACTAGCGGGGCTACTTAGTGGGAACACCGGGGAGCTGTTTTTT

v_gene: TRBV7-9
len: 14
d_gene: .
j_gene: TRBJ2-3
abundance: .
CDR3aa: CASSLGSQTRAQYF
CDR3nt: TGTGCCAGCAGCTTAGGGTCCCAAACGCGGGCGCAGTATTTT

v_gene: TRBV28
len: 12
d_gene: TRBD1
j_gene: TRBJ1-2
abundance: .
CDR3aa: CASSLRGRGHTF
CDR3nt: TGTGCCAGCAGTTTAAGGGGGCGAGGTCACACCTTC

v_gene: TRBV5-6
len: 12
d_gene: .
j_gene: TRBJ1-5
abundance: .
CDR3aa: CASSFPNQPQHF
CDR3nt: TGTGCCAGCAGCTTCCCGAATCAGCCCCAGCATTTT

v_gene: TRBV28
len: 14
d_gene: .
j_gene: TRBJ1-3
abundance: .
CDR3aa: CASSLQNTGNTIYF
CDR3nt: TGTGCCAGCAGTTTACAGAACACTGGAAACACCATATATTTT

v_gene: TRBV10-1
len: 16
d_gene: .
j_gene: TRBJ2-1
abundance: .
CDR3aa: CASSGGGGSSYNEQFF
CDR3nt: TGCGCCAGCAGTGGGGGGGGCGGGAGCTCCTACAATGAGCAGTTCTTC

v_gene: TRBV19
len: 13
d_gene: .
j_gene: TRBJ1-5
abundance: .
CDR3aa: CASTGQFNQPQHF
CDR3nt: TGTGCCAGCACCGGACAGTTCAATCAGCCCCAGCATTTT

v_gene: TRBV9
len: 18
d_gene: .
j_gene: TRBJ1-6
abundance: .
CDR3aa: CASSVGALNRVRDSPLHF
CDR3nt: TGTGCCAGCAGCGTAGGGGCTCTCAACAGGGTTCGGGATTCACCCCTCCACTTT

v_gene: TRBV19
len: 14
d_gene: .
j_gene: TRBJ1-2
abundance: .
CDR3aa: CASNRKFVHYGYTF
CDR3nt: TGTGCCAGTAACAGAAAATTCGTCCACTATGGCTACACCTTC

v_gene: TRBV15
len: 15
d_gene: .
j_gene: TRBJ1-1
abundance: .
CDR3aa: CATSTNRLMNTEAFF
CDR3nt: TGTGCCACCAGCACTAATAGACTAATGAACACTGAAGCTTTCTTT

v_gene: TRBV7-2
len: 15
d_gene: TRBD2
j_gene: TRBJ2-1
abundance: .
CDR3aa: CASTKRTSGLNEQFF
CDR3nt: TGTGCCAGCACCAAGCGGACTAGCGGTCTCAATGAGCAGTTCTTC

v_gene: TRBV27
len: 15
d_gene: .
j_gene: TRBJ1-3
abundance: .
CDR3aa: CASSLTVHSGNTIYF
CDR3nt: TGTGCCAGCAGTTTGACAGTTCACTCTGGAAACACCATATATTTT

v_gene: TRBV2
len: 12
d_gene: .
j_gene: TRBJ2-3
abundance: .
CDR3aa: CASSELTDTQYF
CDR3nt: TGTGCCAGCAGTGAATTAACAGATACGCAGTATTTT

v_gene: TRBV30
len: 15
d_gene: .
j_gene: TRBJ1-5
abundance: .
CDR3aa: CAWSVGGVGNQPQHF
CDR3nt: TGTGCCTGGAGTGTAGGGGGAGTTGGCAATCAGCCCCAGCATTTT

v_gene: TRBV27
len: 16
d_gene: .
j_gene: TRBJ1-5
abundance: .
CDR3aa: CASSLSRGYSNQPQHF
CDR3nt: TGTGCCAGCAGTTTATCTCGGGGTTATAGCAATCAGCCCCAGCATTTT

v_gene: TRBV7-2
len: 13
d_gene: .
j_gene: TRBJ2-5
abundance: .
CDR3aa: CASSGGNQETQYF
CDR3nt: TGTGCCAGCAGCGGCGGGAATCAAGAGACCCAGTACTTC

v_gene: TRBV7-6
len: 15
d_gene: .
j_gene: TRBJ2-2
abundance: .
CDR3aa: CASSLVSGNTGELFF
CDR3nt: TGTGCCAGCAGCTTAGTAAGCGGGAACACCGGGGAGCTGTTTTTT

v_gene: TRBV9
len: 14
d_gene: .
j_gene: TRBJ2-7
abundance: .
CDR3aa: CASSVASEAYEQYF
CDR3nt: TGTGCCAGCAGCGTTGCTAGCGAGGCGTACGAGCAGTACTTC

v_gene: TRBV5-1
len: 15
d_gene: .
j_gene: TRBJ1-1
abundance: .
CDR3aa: CASSLGLGGGTEAFF
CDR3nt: TGCGCCAGCAGCTTGGGGTTGGGGGGAGGCACTGAAGCTTTCTTT

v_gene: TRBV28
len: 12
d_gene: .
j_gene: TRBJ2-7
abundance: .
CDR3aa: CATRSYRDEQYF
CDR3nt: TGTGCCACCCGATCATACCGGGACGAGCAGTACTTC

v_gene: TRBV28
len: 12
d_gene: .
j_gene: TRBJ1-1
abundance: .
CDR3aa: CASSPQGRGAFF
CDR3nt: TGTGCCAGCAGTCCCCAGGGGAGGGGAGCTTTCTTT

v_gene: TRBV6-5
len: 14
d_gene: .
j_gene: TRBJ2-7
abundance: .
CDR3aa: CASSRRDAGYEQYF
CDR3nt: TGTGCCAGCAGCCGGCGAGACGCAGGTTACGAGCAGTACTTC

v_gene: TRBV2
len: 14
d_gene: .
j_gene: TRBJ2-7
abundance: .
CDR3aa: CASINDLPSYEQYF
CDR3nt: TGTGCCAGCATTAACGACTTACCCTCCTACGAGCAGTACTTC

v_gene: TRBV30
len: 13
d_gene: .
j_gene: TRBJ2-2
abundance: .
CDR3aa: CAWSPGVSGELFF
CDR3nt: TGTGCCTGGAGTCCAGGGGTCAGCGGGGAGCTGTTTTTT